This record concerns one TCR beta chain sequence. The antigen is unknown. The source of the sample is a study of T cells in localized non-small cell lung cancer. Study-wide points: T cell clonality was highest in uninvolved adjacent lung, above tumor. Greater blood T cell density accompanied longer overall survival. Sequencing was limited to one tumor region, leaving the possibility of heterogeneity open.

Here immunoSEQ multiplex PCR was the method, and the copy in TCRdb shows in-frame clones only, minus some. The sample lists fewer than 2,000 clones; less than 25% were seen once. The specimen comprised normal lung tissue next to the tumor, sampled before any cancer treatment. The source is a man aged 40-75 years with stage I lung adenocarcinoma.

The CDR3 bases are TGTGCCAGCAGCTGGGGGACAGGGGACGAGACCCAGTACTTC. This encodes CASSWGTGDETQYF. The chain combines TRBV9 with TRBJ2-5, with 10 bases that match TRBD1. V gave up 4 bases and J gave up 5 bases; unmatched junction bases: 5. Germline CDR1 and CDR2: SGDLS and YYNGEE. This CDR3 is built from 14 residues.